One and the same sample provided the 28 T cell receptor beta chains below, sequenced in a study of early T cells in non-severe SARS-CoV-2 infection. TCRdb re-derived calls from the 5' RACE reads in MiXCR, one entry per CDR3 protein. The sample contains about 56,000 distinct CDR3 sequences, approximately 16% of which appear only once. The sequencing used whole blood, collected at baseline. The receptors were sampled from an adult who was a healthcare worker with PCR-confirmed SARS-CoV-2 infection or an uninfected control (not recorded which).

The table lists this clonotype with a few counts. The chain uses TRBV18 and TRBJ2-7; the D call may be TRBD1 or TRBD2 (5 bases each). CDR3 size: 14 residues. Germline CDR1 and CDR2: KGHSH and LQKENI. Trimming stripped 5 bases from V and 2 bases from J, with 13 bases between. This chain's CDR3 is CASSAGTGPYEQYF. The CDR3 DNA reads TGTGCCAGCTCAGCCGGGACCGGACCCTACGAGCAGTACTTC.

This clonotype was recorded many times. CDR3 in DNA: TGTGCCAGCAGCCAAGGGGCAGCAAGTCAGCCCCAGCATTTT. Translation gives CASSQGAASQPQHF. This chain uses TRBV3-1 with TRBJ1-5; D call uncertain. The CDR3 spans 14 residues. Deletions cut 1 base from V and 6 bases from J, with 10 bases between. Per germline, CDR1 LGHDT and CDR2 YNNKEL (reference sequence).

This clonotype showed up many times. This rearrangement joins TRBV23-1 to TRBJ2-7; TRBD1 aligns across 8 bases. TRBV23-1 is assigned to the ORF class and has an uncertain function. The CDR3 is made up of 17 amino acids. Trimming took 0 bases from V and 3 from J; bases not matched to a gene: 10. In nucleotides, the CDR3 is TGCGCCAGCAGTCAATCTGTGAAGGGACAGGACATCTACGAGCAGTACTTC. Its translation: CASSQSVKGQDIYEQYF.

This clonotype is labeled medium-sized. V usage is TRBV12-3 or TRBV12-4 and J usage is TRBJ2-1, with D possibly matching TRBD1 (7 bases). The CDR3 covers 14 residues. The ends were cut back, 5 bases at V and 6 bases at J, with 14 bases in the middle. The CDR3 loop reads CASSLRRDSNEQFF. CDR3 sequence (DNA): TGTGCCAGCAGTCTCCGGCGGGACAGCAATGAGCAGTTCTTC.

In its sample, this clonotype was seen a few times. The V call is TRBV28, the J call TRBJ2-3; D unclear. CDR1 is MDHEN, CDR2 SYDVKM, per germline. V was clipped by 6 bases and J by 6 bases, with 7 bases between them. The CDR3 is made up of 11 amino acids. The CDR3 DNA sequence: TGTGCCAGCAGATCGAGCGATACGCAGTATTTT. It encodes CASRSSDTQYF.

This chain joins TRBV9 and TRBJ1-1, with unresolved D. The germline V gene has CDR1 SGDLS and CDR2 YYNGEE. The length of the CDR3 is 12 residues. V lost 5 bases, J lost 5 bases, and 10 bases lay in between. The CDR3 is CASSPTGTEAFF. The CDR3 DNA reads TGTGCCAGCAGTCCCACGGGGACTGAAGCTTTCTTT.

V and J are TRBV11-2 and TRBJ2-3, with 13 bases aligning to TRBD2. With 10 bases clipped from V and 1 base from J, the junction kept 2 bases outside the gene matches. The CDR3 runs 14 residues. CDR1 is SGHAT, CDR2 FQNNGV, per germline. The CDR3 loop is CATGLAGGTDTQYF. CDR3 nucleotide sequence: TGTGCCACCGGACTAGCGGGAGGCACAGATACGCAGTATTTT.

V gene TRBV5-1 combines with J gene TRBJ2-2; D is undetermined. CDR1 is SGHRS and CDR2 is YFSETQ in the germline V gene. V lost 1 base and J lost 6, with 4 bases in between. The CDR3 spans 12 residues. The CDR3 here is CASSLKAGELFF. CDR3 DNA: TGCGCCAGCAGCTTGAAAGCCGGGGAGCTGTTTTTT. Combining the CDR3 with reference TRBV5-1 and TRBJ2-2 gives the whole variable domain KAGVTQTPRYLIKTRGQQVTLSCSPISGHRSVSWYQQTPGQGLQFLFEYFSETQRNKGNFPGRFSGRQFSNSRSEMNVSTLELGDSALYLCASSLKAGELFFGEGSRLTVL.

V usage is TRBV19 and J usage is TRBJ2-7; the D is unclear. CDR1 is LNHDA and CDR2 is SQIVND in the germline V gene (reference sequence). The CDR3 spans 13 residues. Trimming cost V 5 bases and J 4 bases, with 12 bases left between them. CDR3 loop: CASSFLPSYEQYF. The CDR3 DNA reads TGTGCCAGTAGTTTTCTCCCCTCTTACGAGCAGTACTTC.

CDR3 DNA: TGTGCCTGGAGTGTACTAAGCGTGAGCTCCTACGAGCAGTACTTC. Translated: CAWSVLSVSSYEQYF. V usage is TRBV30 and J usage is TRBJ2-7; D is unclear. This CDR3 contains 15 residues. CDR1 and CDR2 from the germline V gene are GTSNPN and SVGIG (reference sequence). The V end lost 0 bases, the J end lost 0 bases, and 12 bases lay between the germline ends. The full variable domain, its missing parts supplied by reference TRBV30 and TRBJ2-7, is SQTIHQWPATLVQPVGSPLSLECTVEGTSNPNLYWYRQAAGRGLQLLFYSVGIGQISSEVPQNLSASRPQDRQFILSSKKLLLSDSGFYLCAWSVLSVSSYEQYFGPGTRLTVT.

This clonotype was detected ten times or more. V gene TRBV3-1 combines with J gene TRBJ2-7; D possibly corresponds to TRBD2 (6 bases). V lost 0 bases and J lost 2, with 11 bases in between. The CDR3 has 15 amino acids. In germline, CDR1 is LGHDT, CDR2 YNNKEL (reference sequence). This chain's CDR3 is CASSQDGGDPYEQYF. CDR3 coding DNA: TGTGCCAGCAGCCAAGACGGCGGGGACCCCTACGAGCAGTACTTC.

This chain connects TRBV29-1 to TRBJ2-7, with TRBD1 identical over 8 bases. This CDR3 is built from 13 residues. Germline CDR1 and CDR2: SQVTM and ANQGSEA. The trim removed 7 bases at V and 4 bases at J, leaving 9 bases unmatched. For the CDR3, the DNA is TGCAGCGCGATCGACAGGGGCCGTTACGAGCAGTACTTC. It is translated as CSAIDRGRYEQYF.

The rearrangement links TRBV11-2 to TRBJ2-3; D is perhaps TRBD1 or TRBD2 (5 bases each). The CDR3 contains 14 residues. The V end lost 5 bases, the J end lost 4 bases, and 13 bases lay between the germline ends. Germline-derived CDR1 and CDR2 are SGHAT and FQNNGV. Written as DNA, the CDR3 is TGTGCCAGCAGCCCAGCTTGGGACCCAGATACGCAGTATTTT. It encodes CASSPAWDPDTQYF. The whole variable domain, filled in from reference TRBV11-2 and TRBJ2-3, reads EAGVAQSPRYKIIEKRQSVAFWCNPISGHATLYWYQQILGQGPKLLIQFQNNGVVDDSQLPKDRFSAERLKGVDSTLKIQPAKLEDSAVYLCASSPAWDPDTQYFGPGTRLTVL.

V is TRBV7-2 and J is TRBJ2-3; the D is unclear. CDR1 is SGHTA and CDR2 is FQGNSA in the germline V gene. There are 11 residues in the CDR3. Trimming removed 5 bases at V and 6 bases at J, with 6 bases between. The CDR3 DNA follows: TGTGCCAGCAGCCGACGTGATACGCAGTATTTT. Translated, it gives CASSRRDTQYF.

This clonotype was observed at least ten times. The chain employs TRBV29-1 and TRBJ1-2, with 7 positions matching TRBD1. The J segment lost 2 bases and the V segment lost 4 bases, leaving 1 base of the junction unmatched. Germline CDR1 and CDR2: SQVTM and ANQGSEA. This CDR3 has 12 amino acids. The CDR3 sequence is CSVGGQNYGYTF. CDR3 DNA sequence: TGCAGCGTTGGGGGACAGAACTATGGCTACACCTTC.

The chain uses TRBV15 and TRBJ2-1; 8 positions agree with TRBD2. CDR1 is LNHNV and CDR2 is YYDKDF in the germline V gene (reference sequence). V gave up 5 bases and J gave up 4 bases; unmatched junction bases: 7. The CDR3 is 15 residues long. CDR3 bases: TGTGCCACCAGCGCGCCAGGCGGGGGGTACAATGAGCAGTTCTTC. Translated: CATSAPGGGYNEQFF. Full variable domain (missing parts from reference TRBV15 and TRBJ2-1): DAMVIQNPRYQVTQFGKPVTLSCSQTLNHNVMYWYQQKSSQAPKLLFHYYDKDFNNEADTPDNFQSRRPNTSFCFLDIRSPGLGDTAMYLCATSAPGGGYNEQFFGPGTRLTVL.

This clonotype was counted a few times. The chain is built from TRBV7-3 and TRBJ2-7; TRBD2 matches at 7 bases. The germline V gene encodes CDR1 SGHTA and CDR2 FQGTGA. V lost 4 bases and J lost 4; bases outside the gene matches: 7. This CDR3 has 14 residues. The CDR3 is CASSSRAGSYEQYF. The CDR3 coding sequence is TGTGCCAGCAGCTCCAGAGCGGGATCGTACGAGCAGTACTTC. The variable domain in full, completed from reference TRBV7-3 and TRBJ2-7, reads GAGVSQTPSNKVTEKGKYVELRCDPISGHTALYWYRQSLGQGPEFLIYFQGTGAADDSGLPNDRFFAVRPEGSVSTLKIQRTERGDSAVYLCASSSRAGSYEQYFGPGTRLTVT.

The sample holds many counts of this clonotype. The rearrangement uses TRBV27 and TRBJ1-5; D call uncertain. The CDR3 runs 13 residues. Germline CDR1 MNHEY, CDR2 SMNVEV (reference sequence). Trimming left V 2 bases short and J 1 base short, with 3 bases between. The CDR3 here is CASSLMSNQPQHF. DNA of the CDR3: TGTGCCAGCAGTTTAATGAGCAATCAGCCCCAGCATTTT.

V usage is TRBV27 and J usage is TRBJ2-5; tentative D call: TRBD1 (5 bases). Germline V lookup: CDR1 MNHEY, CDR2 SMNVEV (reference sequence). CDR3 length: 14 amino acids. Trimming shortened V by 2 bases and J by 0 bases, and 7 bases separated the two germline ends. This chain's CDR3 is CASSLRQHQETQYF. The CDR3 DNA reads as TGTGCCAGCAGTTTAAGACAGCACCAAGAGACCCAGTACTTC.

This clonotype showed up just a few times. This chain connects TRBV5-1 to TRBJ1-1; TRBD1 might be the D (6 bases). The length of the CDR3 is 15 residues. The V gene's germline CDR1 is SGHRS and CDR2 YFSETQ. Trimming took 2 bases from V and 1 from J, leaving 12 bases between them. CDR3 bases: TGCGCCAGCAGCTTTACAGGGACCGGGAACACTGAAGCTTTCTTT. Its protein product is CASSFTGTGNTEAFF.

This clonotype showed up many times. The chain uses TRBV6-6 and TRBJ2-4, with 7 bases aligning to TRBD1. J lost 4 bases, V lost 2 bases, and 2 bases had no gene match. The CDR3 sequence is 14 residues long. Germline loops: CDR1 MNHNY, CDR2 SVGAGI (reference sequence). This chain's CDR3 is CASSYGTDKNIQYF. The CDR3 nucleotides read TGTGCCAGCAGTTACGGGACAGATAAAAACATTCAGTACTTC.

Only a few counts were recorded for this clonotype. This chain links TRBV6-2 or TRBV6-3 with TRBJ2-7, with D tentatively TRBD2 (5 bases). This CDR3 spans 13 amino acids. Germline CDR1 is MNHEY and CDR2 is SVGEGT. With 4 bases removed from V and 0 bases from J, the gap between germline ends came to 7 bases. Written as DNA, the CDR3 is TGTGCCAGCAGTTCAGCGGCCTCCTACGAGCAGTACTTC. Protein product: CASSSAASYEQYF.

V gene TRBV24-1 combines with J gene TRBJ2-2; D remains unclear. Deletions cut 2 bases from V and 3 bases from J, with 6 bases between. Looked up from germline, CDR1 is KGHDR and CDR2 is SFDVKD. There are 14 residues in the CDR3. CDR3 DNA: TGTGCCACCAGTGATTCAGCGTACACCGGGGAGCTGTTTTTT. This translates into CATSDSAYTGELFF.

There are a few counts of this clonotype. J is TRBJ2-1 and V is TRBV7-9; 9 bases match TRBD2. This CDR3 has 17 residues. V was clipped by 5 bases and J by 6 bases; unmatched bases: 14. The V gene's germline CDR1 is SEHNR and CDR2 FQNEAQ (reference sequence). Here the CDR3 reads CASSPQRLAGGGNEQFF. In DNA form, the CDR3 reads TGTGCCAGCAGCCCCCAACGGCTCGCGGGAGGGGGCAATGAGCAGTTCTTC. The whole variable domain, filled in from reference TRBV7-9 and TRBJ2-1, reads DTGVSQNPRHKITKRGQNVTFRCDPISEHNRLYWYRQTLGQGPEFLTYFQNEAQLEKSRLLSDRFSAERPKGSFSTLEIQRTEQGDSAMYLCASSPQRLAGGGNEQFFGPGTRLTVL.

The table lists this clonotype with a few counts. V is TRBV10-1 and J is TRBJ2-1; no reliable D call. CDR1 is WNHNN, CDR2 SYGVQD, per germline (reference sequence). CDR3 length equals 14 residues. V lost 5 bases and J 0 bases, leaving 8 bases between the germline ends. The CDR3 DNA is TGCGCCAGCAGTTCAGGATTCTCCTACAATGAGCAGTTCTTC. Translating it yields CASSSGFSYNEQFF.

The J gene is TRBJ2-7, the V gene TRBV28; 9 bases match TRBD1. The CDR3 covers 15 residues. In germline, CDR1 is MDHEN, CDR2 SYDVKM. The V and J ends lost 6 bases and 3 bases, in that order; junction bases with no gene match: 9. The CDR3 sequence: CASSRGRTGDYEQYF. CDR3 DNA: TGTGCCAGCAGCCGTGGGAGGACAGGGGACTACGAGCAGTACTTC. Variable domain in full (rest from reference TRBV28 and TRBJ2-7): DVKVTQSSRYLVKRTGEKVFLECVQDMDHENMFWYRQDPGLGLRLIYFSYDVKMKEKGDIPEGYSVSREKKERFSLILESASTNQTSMYLCASSRGRTGDYEQYFGPGTRLTVT.

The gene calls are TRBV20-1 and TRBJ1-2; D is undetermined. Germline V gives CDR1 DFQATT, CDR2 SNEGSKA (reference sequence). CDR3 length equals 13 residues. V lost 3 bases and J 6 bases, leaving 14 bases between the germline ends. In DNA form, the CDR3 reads TGCAGTGCTAGGGGCGGGGAAGATAATGGCTACACCTTC. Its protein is CSARGGEDNGYTF.

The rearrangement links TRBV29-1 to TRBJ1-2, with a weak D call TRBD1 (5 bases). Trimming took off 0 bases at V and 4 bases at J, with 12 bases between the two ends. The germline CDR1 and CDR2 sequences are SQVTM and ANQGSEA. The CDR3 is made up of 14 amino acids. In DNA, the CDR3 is TGCAGCGTTGAAGATTTGGGGCCCCTCTATGGCTACACCTTC. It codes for CSVEDLGPLYGYTF.